This TCR beta chain was profiled in a study of control samples from healthy donors and cancer patients. This table comes from immunoSEQ multiplex PCR, and its TCRdb copy is limited to in-frame clones, with some not included. The table has more than 35,000 clones, roughly 94% seen once. The J segment lost 10 bases and the V segment lost 5 bases, leaving 7 bases of the junction unmatched. This CDR3 is 14 amino acids long. CDR1 SGHVS and CDR2 FQNEAQ come from the germline V gene. The sample consisted of blood. The receptor was isolated from a man in his sixties in good health. The gene calls are TRBV7-8 and TRBJ2-2; the match to TRBD2 covers 10 bases. The DNA for the CDR3 is TGTGCCAGCAGCCCACAAGCGGGAGGGACGGAGCTGTTTTTT. Amino acids: CASSPQAGGTELFF.